Presented here are 23 T cell receptor beta chains from one specimen sequenced in a study of response to subunit inactivated influenza vaccine. MiXCR, run by TCRdb on the RT-PCR reads, gives a single entry per CDR3 protein. The sample consists of approximately 290,000 distinct CDR3 sequences, around 20% of them appearing once. Here the sequenced sample was PBMCs from blood, taken about 20 months after vaccination. Receptors were obtained from a man aged 50-75 years who received an inactivated influenza vaccine.

This chain connects TRBV12-3 or TRBV12-4 to TRBJ1-2, with D perhaps matching TRBD1 (5 bases). V was trimmed by 6 bases and J by 5 bases, leaving 16 bases between them. This CDR3 has 14 amino acids. DNA for the CDR3: TGTGCCAGCAGCTCAGGGAAGATAACTTATGGCTACACCTTC. This sequence encodes CASSSGKITYGYTF.

The table lists this clonotype with many counts. The chain links TRBV12-3 or TRBV12-4 to TRBJ1-5; D gene ambiguous. The CDR3 has 14 residues. V lost 0 bases to trimming and J lost 11 bases, with 14 bases between them. The CDR3 bases are TGTGCCAGCAGTTTAGCTGGCTTAATGGAGGCCCAGCATTTT. Translated: CASSLAGLMEAQHF.

This chain joins TRBV12-3 or TRBV12-4 and TRBJ1-2; D not certain. The CDR3 covers 13 residues. V lost 1 base and J lost 5, with 8 bases in between. The CDR3 loop is CASSLVSGYGYTF. CDR3 in DNA: TGTGCCAGCAGTTTAGTGTCCGGATATGGCTACACCTTC.

The chain employs TRBV3-1 and TRBJ1-4; no definite D call. Trimming pared 2 bases from V and 3 bases from J, leaving 13 bases between. Germline V CDR1 and CDR2: LGHDT, YNNKEL (reference sequence). The CDR3 length is 16 residues. The CDR3 DNA reads TGTGCCAGCAGCCAATTTGTTGGCGGGTCTAATGAAAAACTGTTTTTT. This sequence encodes CASSQFVGGSNEKLFF.

This rearrangement joins TRBV10-3 to TRBJ2-6; possible D gene TRBD2, 5 bases. The V end was cut by 1 base, the J end by 0 bases, with 13 bases between. This CDR3 comprises 18 residues. Per germline, CDR1 ENHRY and CDR2 SYGVKD. This chain's CDR3 is CAISELTAGGSGANVLTF. The CDR3 nucleotides read TGTGCCATCAGTGAGTTAACGGCGGGCGGCTCTGGGGCCAACGTCCTGACTTTC.

This clonotype was seen a handful of times. This chain joins TRBV4-3 and TRBJ1-2; 7 positions agree with TRBD1. Trimming cost V 0 bases and J 4 bases; bases outside gene matches: 8. Looked up from germline, CDR1 is LGHNA and CDR2 is YSLEER. The CDR3 has 16 amino acids. CDR3 amino acids: CASSQDVGSGGYGYTF. CDR3 sequence (DNA): TGCGCCAGCAGCCAAGATGTCGGGTCAGGGGGCTATGGCTACACCTTC.

This clonotype was seen a handful of times. This chain joins TRBV10-3 and TRBJ1-1, with 7 bases that match TRBD1. The ends lost 3 bases at V and 0 bases at J; junction bases unmatched: 4. The V gene's germline CDR1 is ENHRY and CDR2 SYGVKD. The CDR3 has 15 residues. This chain's CDR3 is CAISDGQVMNTEAFF. The CDR3 DNA sequence: TGTGCCATCAGTGATGGACAGGTAATGAACACTGAAGCTTTCTTT.

The chain is built from TRBV6-2 or TRBV6-3 and TRBJ1-5; D gene unclear. The germline V gene has CDR1 MNHEY and CDR2 SVGEGT. CDR3 length: 16 residues. V shed 4 bases and J shed 0 bases, with 13 bases lying between them. This CDR3 is CASSSRLINSNQPQHF. CDR3 coding DNA: TGTGCCAGCAGTTCTCGGCTGATTAATAGCAATCAGCCCCAGCATTTT.

This chain links TRBV4-3 with TRBJ1-5; D might be TRBD1 (6 bases). Germline CDR1 and CDR2: LGHNA and YSLEER. The germline V and J ends were trimmed by 0 bases and 7 bases, with 16 bases remaining between them. The CDR3 is 16 residues long. This CDR3 is CASSQEYVGGPQPQHF. The DNA for the CDR3 is TGCGCCAGCAGCCAAGAATATGTGGGGGGGCCACAGCCCCAGCATTTT.

The rearrangement joins TRBV4-1 to TRBJ1-5, with D perhaps matching TRBD1 (6 bases). CDR3 length equals 16 residues. The V end was cut by 4 bases, the J end by 0 bases, with 13 bases between. Germline V gene lookup returns CDR1 MGHRA and CDR2 YSYEKL. The CDR3 region is CASSPWGHYSNQPQHF. The CDR3 DNA is TGCGCCAGCAGCCCCTGGGGACATTATAGCAATCAGCCCCAGCATTTT.

Only a few counts were recorded for this clonotype. The J gene is TRBJ2-7, the V gene TRBV4-2; 8 bases align to TRBD1. Germline loops: CDR1 LGHNA, CDR2 YNFKEQ. There are 14 residues in the CDR3. The V gene end was trimmed by 0 bases and the J gene end by 7 bases; junction bases not matched to a gene: 5. As DNA, the CDR3 is TGTGCCAGCAGCCAAGATCGGACAGGGTGGGAGCAGTACTTC. As protein: CASSQDRTGWEQYF.

Only a few counts were recorded for this clonotype. The gene calls are TRBV5-6 and TRBJ1-1, with D possibly being TRBD1 (6 bases). Trimming shortened V by 1 base and J by 5 bases, and 15 bases separated the two germline ends. This CDR3 contains 15 residues. Germline assignment: CDR1 SGHDT and CDR2 YYEEEE. CDR3 region: CASSLSQGKRTEAFF. CDR3 bases: TGTGCCAGCAGCTTGTCCCAGGGGAAGAGGACTGAAGCTTTCTTT.

This clonotype has more than one count but fewer than ten. The chain carries TRBV7-9 and TRBJ1-6; a weak D match, TRBD1 (5 bases). Trimming took off 1 base at V and 3 bases at J, with 13 bases between the two ends. This CDR3 region has 17 residues. The germline CDR1 and CDR2 sequences are SEHNR and FQNEAQ (reference sequence). DNA for the CDR3: TGTGCCAGCAGCTTAGACGGGACCGGGGGCTATAATTCACCCCTCCACTTT. Translation gives CASSLDGTGGYNSPLHF.

This clonotype was counted between two and nine times. This sequence joins TRBV12-3 or TRBV12-4 and TRBJ2-3, with D tentatively TRBD2 (5 bases). V shed 6 bases and J shed 6 bases, with 13 bases lying between them. The length of the CDR3 is 13 residues. The CDR3 region has the DNA TGTGCCAGCAGGAGGACGGAGGCGGATACGCAGTATTTT. It translates to CASRRTEADTQYF.

This clonotype was found a few times. The chain employs TRBV5-5 and TRBJ1-1, with D perhaps TRBD1 (6 bases). Germline values: CDR1 SGHKS, CDR2 YYEKEE (reference sequence). V dropped 5 bases and J dropped 1 base, with 15 bases sitting between them. The CDR3 covers 15 residues. The chain's CDR3 is CASSRFTGQNTEAFF. The CDR3 coding sequence is TGTGCCAGCAGTCGTTTTACGGGACAGAACACTGAAGCTTTCTTT.

V gene TRBV4-3 combines with J gene TRBJ2-2; D is unresolved. From germline, CDR1 is LGHNA and CDR2 YSLEER. V shed 1 base and J shed 2 bases, with 5 bases lying between them. This CDR3 is 14 amino acids long. This chain's CDR3 is CASSQAHNTGELFF. CDR3 DNA: TGCGCCAGCAGCCAAGCTCATAACACCGGGGAGCTGTTTTTT.

This chain connects TRBV5-5 to TRBJ1-2, with D possibly being TRBD1 (5 bases). This CDR3 has 14 residues. The V and J ends lost 2 bases and 1 base respectively, with 9 bases between them. CDR1 and CDR2 from the germline V gene are SGHKS and YYEKEE (reference sequence). CDR3 bases: TGTGCCAGCAGCTTACGGGACGGTAACTATGGCTACACCTTC. It translates to CASSLRDGNYGYTF. The variable domain in full, with the rest retrieved from reference TRBV5-5 and TRBJ1-2, is DAGVTQSPTHLIKTRGQQVTLRCSPISGHKSVSWYQQVLGQGPQFIFQYYEKEERGRGNFPDRFSARQFPNYSSELNVNALLLGDSALYLCASSLRDGNYGYTFGSGTRLTVV.

V usage is TRBV5-1 and J usage is TRBJ1-2, with 9 bases that match TRBD1. Trimming removed 5 bases from V and 7 bases from J; junction bases left unmatched: 9. Germline assignment: CDR1 SGHRS and CDR2 YFSETQ. The CDR3 has 14 residues. The CDR3 sequence: CASSPGQGFSGYTF. In DNA, the CDR3 is TGCGCCAGCAGTCCGGGACAGGGTTTTTCTGGCTACACCTTC.

This clonotype appeared many times. V and J are TRBV7-2 and TRBJ1-6; no firm D call. CDR3 size: 16 residues. Germline-derived CDR1 and CDR2 are SGHTA and FQGNSA. Trimming left V 6 bases short and J 6 bases short, with 18 bases between. In nucleotides, the CDR3 is TGTGCCAGCAGATCTTTTTCGACCGACATTAATTCACCCCTCCACTTT. Translated: CASRSFSTDINSPLHF.

The J gene is TRBJ2-7, the V gene TRBV5-1, with 8 bases lining up with TRBD2. The V gene end was trimmed by 3 bases and the J gene end by 6 bases; junction bases not matched to a gene: 8. In germline, CDR1 is SGHRS, CDR2 YFSETQ. This CDR3 has 14 amino acids. The CDR3 loop reads CASSSGGRSGEQYF. CDR3 DNA: TGCGCCAGCAGCTCGGGGGGGCGGTCCGGCGAGCAGTACTTC.

This clonotype was found a few times. The chain is built from TRBV7-9 and TRBJ2-5; maybe TRBD1 (5 bases). Germline CDR1 and CDR2: SEHNR and FQNEAQ (reference sequence). Trimming pared 0 bases from V and 5 bases from J, leaving 10 bases between. The CDR3 totals 14 residues. CDR3 amino acids: CASSLAVTAETQYF. The CDR3 DNA reads as TGTGCCAGCAGCTTAGCCGTGACAGCGGAGACCCAGTACTTC.

The V and J genes are TRBV12-3 or TRBV12-4 and TRBJ1-5; D gene uncertain. The CDR3 contains 11 residues. V dropped 7 bases and J dropped 11 bases, with 12 bases sitting between them. The CDR3 DNA reads TGTGCCAGCACCTTGGGAGGTGCCCAGCATTTT. This sequence encodes CASTLGGAQHF.

This clonotype was counted a single time. This chain links TRBV4-1 with TRBJ2-5, with 8 bases aligning to TRBD2. V gave up 6 bases and J gave up 3 bases; unmatched junction bases: 12. The germline V gene encodes CDR1 MGHRA and CDR2 YSYEKL. This CDR3 spans 16 amino acids. The CDR3 coding sequence is TGCGCCAGCAGGTACAAAGCGGGAGCGGCGGAAGAGACCCAGTACTTC. Its protein is CASRYKAGAAEETQYF.